This T cell receptor beta chain was found in a study of shared clonotypes between healthy human individuals. The protocol was immunoSEQ multiplex PCR, while the TCRdb copy is restricted to in-frame clones and leaves out a portion. Altogether some 2.1 million clones are present, 85% to 95% being singletons, with the ten largest covering more than 0.1%. This CDR3 has 18 residues. V gave up 5 bases and J gave up 3 bases; unmatched junction bases: 10. Germline CDR1 is MNHEY and CDR2 is SMNVEV (reference sequence). The material sequenced was naive CD4+ T cells sorted from blood. The subset was: CD45RA+ positively selected. The sequence was obtained from a man younger than 35 in good health. The chain carries TRBV27 and TRBJ2-1, with 13 bases fitting TRBD2. In nucleotides, the CDR3 is TGTGCCAGCAGTCCGGGACTAGCGGGATTGGGGATCTACAATGAGCAGTTCTTC. Translating gives CASSPGLAGLGIYNEQFF.